The 15 T cell receptor beta chains listed next were all sequenced from one sample in a study of shared clonotypes between healthy human individuals. Libraries were prepared by immunoSEQ multiplex PCR; TCRdb keeps only in-frame clonotypes and omits some of them. The sample consists of 780,000 or so clones, 72% of them appearing once. Source material: memory CD4+ T cells sorted from blood. Documented subset: CD45RA-negative fraction. The receptors were gathered from a woman aged 25 to 39 in good health.

This sequence joins TRBV5-1 and TRBJ2-1, with D perhaps TRBD1 or TRBD2 (5 bases each). V was trimmed by 3 bases and J by 7 bases, leaving 17 bases between them. The CDR3 is made up of 15 amino acids. Germline lookup yields CDR1 SGHRS and CDR2 YFSETQ. The CDR3 DNA sequence: TGCGCCAGCAGCTACGAAAACCGGGGACCGAATGAGCAGTTCTTC. It yields the protein CASSYENRGPNEQFF.

The rearrangement uses TRBV19 and TRBJ1-6, with D hard to call. Germline loops: CDR1 LNHDA, CDR2 SQIVND (reference sequence). The germline V and J ends were trimmed by 3 bases and 6 bases, with 15 bases remaining between them. This CDR3 region has 16 residues. The CDR3 bases are TGTGCCAGTAGTATCTGGGATTCGAAGGGTAATTCACCCCTCCACTTT. It encodes CASSIWDSKGNSPLHF. Combining the CDR3 with reference TRBV19 and TRBJ1-6 gives the whole variable domain DGGITQSPKYLFRKEGQNVTLSCEQNLNHDAMYWYRQDPGQGLRLIYYSQIVNDFQKGDIAEGYSVSREKKESFPLTVTSAQKNPTAFYLCASSIWDSKGNSPLHFGNGTRLTVT.

The table lists this clone with a few counts. V usage is TRBV7-8 and J usage is TRBJ2-6; weak D call: TRBD1 (6 bases). This CDR3 region has 17 residues. The V end lost 5 bases, the J end lost 4 bases, and 18 bases lay between the germline ends. The V gene's germline CDR1 is SGHVS and CDR2 FQNEAQ. DNA for the CDR3: TGTGCCAGCAGCCCAAGACAGGACCCGAGCGGGGCCAACGTCCTGACTTTC. Its translation is CASSPRQDPSGANVLTF. Full variable domain (missing parts from reference TRBV7-8 and TRBJ2-6): GAGVSQSPRYKVAKRGQDVALRCDPISGHVSLFWYQQALGQGPEFLTYFQNEAQLDKSGLPSDRFFAERPEGSVSTLKIQRTQQEDSAVYLCASSPRQDPSGANVLTFGAGSRLTVL.

The rearrangement uses TRBV18 and TRBJ2-5; 10 bases agree with TRBD1. Germline loops: CDR1 KGHSH, CDR2 LQKENI. Germline trimming cut 9 bases from V and 5 bases from J; bases unmatched to any gene: 6. This CDR3 contains 13 residues. CDR3 loop: CASRRGQGETQYF. CDR3 DNA sequence: TGTGCCAGTCGCAGGGGACAGGGGGAGACCCAGTACTTC.

The V call is TRBV28, the J call TRBJ1-1, with no clear D. The V gene lost 3 bases and the J gene lost 8 bases, with 10 bases spanning the gap. Germline lookup yields CDR1 MDHEN and CDR2 SYDVKM. The CDR3 spans 12 residues. CDR3 protein: CASSFFSGEAFF. The CDR3 nucleotides are TGTGCCAGCAGTTTTTTTTCGGGGGAAGCTTTCTTT.

This clone was seen more than once but under ten times. V usage is TRBV5-1 and J usage is TRBJ2-2; D gene uncertain. Trimming removed 5 bases from V and 5 bases from J, with 19 bases in between. CDR3 length: 16 amino acids. From germline, CDR1 is SGHRS and CDR2 YFSETQ. Here the CDR3 reads CASSPSLALATGELFF. The CDR3 nucleotides are TGCGCCAGCAGTCCAAGCCTGGCCCTTGCGACCGGGGAGCTGTTTTTT.

This chain joins TRBV28 and TRBJ2-1; TRBD1 is a possible D gene (5 bases). The CDR3 runs to 16 residues. Looked up from germline, CDR1 is MDHEN and CDR2 is SYDVKM. The V end was cut by 6 bases, the J end by 8 bases, with 23 bases between. CDR3 sequence (DNA): TGTGCCAGCAGCCGAGTCGGAATAGGCCTAGGGGATGAGCAGTTCTTC. Its translation: CASSRVGIGLGDEQFF.

The CDR3 DNA reads as TGTGCCAGCAGCTTTTGGGCAAGGGAAAACATTCAGTACTTC. Translated: CASSFWARENIQYF. This chain joins TRBV7-9 and TRBJ2-4; D remains ambiguous. The CDR3 loop spans 14 amino acids. Germline V gives CDR1 SEHNR, CDR2 FQNEAQ (reference sequence). Between the trimmed V and J ends, which lost 3 bases and 5 bases, there was a span of 11 bases.

The genes are TRBV5-1 and TRBJ2-2; the D is unclear. Trimming shortened V by 2 bases and J by 8 bases, and 19 bases separated the two germline ends. The length of the CDR3 is 16 residues. Germline V CDR1 and CDR2: SGHRS, YFSETQ. The CDR3 DNA follows: TGCGCCAGCAGCTTACAGAGAAACTCCTTGTGGGGGGAGCTGTTTTTT. Translation gives CASSLQRNSLWGELFF.

The gene calls are TRBV18 and TRBJ2-7, with 7 positions matching TRBD1. The CDR3 spans 14 residues. Trimming at V came to 2 bases and at J to 1 base, leaving 2 bases not matched to a gene. Germline CDR1 is KGHSH and CDR2 is LQKENI. The CDR3 nucleotides read TGTGCCAGCTCACCAGACAGGGTATCCTACGAGCAGTACTTC. Its translation is CASSPDRVSYEQYF.

This chain joins TRBV6-1 and TRBJ2-3; D is unclear. The germline V gene has CDR1 MNHNS and CDR2 SASEGT. This CDR3 region has 14 residues. Trimming removed 1 base from V and 2 bases from J, with 7 bases in between. The CDR3 loop reads CASSEVGVTDTQYF. The DNA of the CDR3 is TGTGCCAGCAGTGAAGTCGGAGTCACAGATACGCAGTATTTT.

This clone was seen at least ten times. The J gene is TRBJ2-1, the V gene TRBV11-3; weak D call: TRBD2 (6 bases). The V and J ends lost 1 base and 5 bases respectively, with 6 bases between them. The CDR3 loop spans 13 amino acids. Germline V gives CDR1 SGHNT, CDR2 YENEEA. The CDR3 here is CASSLGRDNEQFF. The CDR3, as DNA: TGTGCCAGCAGCTTAGGGAGGGACAATGAGCAGTTCTTC.

The chain uses TRBV18 and TRBJ2-7, with 13 nucleotides matching TRBD2. This CDR3 region has 14 residues. Unmatched junction bases numbered 3, after V lost 8 bases and J lost 2 bases. Germline-derived CDR1 and CDR2 are KGHSH and LQKENI. The CDR3 loop is CASATSGRAYEQYF. As DNA, the CDR3 is TGTGCCAGCGCCACTAGCGGGAGGGCCTACGAGCAGTACTTC.

J is TRBJ1-1 and V is TRBV4-1, with no clear D. From germline, CDR1 is MGHRA and CDR2 YSYEKL. There are 14 residues in the CDR3. Trimming took 3 bases from V and 1 from J, leaving 9 bases between them. The CDR3 coding sequence is TGCGCCAGCAGCCATCTGGTTTCGAACACTGAAGCTTTCTTT. It encodes CASSHLVSNTEAFF.

This clone was recorded only once. This rearrangement joins TRBV19 to TRBJ1-5; D is possibly TRBD1 (5 bases). The V gene lost 1 base and the J gene lost 9 bases, with 10 bases spanning the gap. The CDR3 extends over 13 amino acids. Germline loops: CDR1 LNHDA, CDR2 SQIVND (reference sequence). Here the CDR3 reads CASSIVGLGPQHF. The CDR3 nucleotides read TGTGCCAGTAGTATAGTGGGGCTTGGGCCCCAGCATTTT.